The T cell receptor beta chain under discussion was sequenced for a study of response to subunit inactivated influenza vaccine. Only a few counts were recorded for this clonotype. Per germline, CDR1 MDHEN and CDR2 SYDVKM. The length of the CDR3 is 16 residues. The V gene end was trimmed by 4 bases and the J gene end by 0 bases; junction bases not matched to a gene: 8. MiXCR, run by TCRdb on the RT-PCR reads, gives a single entry per CDR3 protein. The sample has hundreds of thousands of distinct CDR3 sequences, approximately 10% seen once. These data also formed part of another study, on T cells expressing NK-cell markers. That study adds: TCR beta cDNA was made by 5'RACE template switching with UMIs.

The chain joins TRBV28 to TRBJ2-7, with 8 bases aligning to TRBD2. This specimen consisted of PBMCs from blood, obtained on the day of vaccination. The sequence was obtained from a man aged 50 or older who received an inactivated influenza vaccine. The CDR3 sequence is CASSSASGLPSYEQYF. In DNA, the CDR3 is TGTGCCAGCAGTTCCGCTAGCGGGCTTCCCTCCTACGAGCAGTACTTC.